The entry that follows covers one TCR beta chain sequence. The data were obtained in a study of blood T cell repertoires in COVID-19. The wider study: The cDNA or gDNA used as material had been derived from T cells, B-cell-depleted T cells, or PBMCs.

Original data processing: From reference gene primer amplification, estimates of nucleated cell counts were derived. Sequencing was performed with immunoSEQ multiplex PCR; in TCRdb, only in-frame clones are kept and a portion is missing. The D gene and trimming were derived from the DNA, and the V and J assignments and clone size from that table. The data show some 190,000 clones, with about 84% seen just once and around a sixth held by the top ten. Seattle's enrolled individuals joined amid active infection and were then monitored longitudinally. Sequenced material: peripheral blood. This clonotype was sampled from a person between 70 and 80 years old with COVID-19, enrolled during active disease.

The CDR3 sequence: CSVRQTGSSTDTQYF. CDR3 bases: TGCAGCGTCAGACAGACAGGTTCTAGCACAGATACGCAGTATTTT. V is TRBV29-1 and J is TRBJ2-3; tentative D call: TRBD1 (6 bases). Germline assignment: CDR1 SQVTM and CDR2 ANQGSEA. V lost 6 bases and J 0 bases, leaving 16 bases between the germline ends. The CDR3 length is 15 residues.